These 31 T cell receptor beta chains share one sample of origin, sequenced in a study of OX40 agonist ivuxolimab in advanced cancers. Sequencing was performed with immunoSEQ multiplex PCR; in TCRdb, only in-frame clones are kept and a portion is missing. This table has under 85,000 clones, around 87% appearing once. The specimen was CD4+ or CD8+ T cells sorted from blood, collected in a trial of the OX40 agonist ivuxolimab. The receptor set was obtained from an adult with an advanced solid tumor such as melanoma, head and neck, liver or kidney cancer.

In its sample, this clone was seen a few times. The chain links TRBV2 to TRBJ1-2; D gene unclear. Germline V gene sequence: CDR1 SNHLY, CDR2 FYNNEI. V was trimmed by 3 bases and J by 7 bases, leaving 9 bases between them. The CDR3 is 12 amino acids. CDR3: CASSEQAAGYTF. CDR3 nucleotide sequence: TGTGCCAGCAGTGAGCAGGCGGCTGGCTACACCTTC.

The rearrangement joins TRBV9 to TRBJ2-1, with TRBD2 identical over 11 bases. The CDR3 totals 13 residues. Unmatched junction bases numbered 3, after V lost 3 bases and J lost 10 bases. Germline lookup yields CDR1 SGDLS and CDR2 YYNGEE. CDR3 in DNA: TGTGCCAGCAGCGAGAGACTAGCGGGGGAGCAGTTCTTC. This encodes CASSERLAGEQFF.

The V gene is TRBV6-5, the J gene TRBJ1-1; 8 positions match TRBD1. Germline CDR1 is MNHEY and CDR2 is SVGAGI. The junction had 1 base not matched to a gene; V was cut back by 0 bases and J by 1 base. The CDR3 extends over 15 amino acids. The CDR3 DNA reads TGTGCCAGCAGTTACTCGCAGGGGGCGAACACTGAAGCTTTCTTT. Its translation is CASSYSQGANTEAFF.

This chain connects TRBV7-2 to TRBJ1-2; D is unclear. The V end lost 5 bases, the J end lost 8 bases, and 18 bases lay between the germline ends. CDR1 is SGHTA and CDR2 is FQGNSA in the germline V gene. The CDR3 is 14 residues long. The CDR3 protein is CASSLLGLTEGYTF. CDR3 DNA sequence: TGTGCCAGCAGCCTCCTCGGACTTACGGAGGGCTACACCTTC.

The chain carries TRBV6-1 and TRBJ2-7; 7 positions agree with TRBD1. The CDR3 totals 14 residues. Germline CDR1 MNHNS, CDR2 SASEGT. V shed 5 bases and J 3 bases; nucleotides not matched to a gene: 7. The CDR3, as DNA: TGTGCCAGCAGTAGACAGGGAGCATACTACGAGCAGTACTTC. This translates into CASSRQGAYYEQYF.

The chain joins TRBV5-1 to TRBJ2-5; D could derive from TRBD1 or TRBD2 (5 bases each). Trimming removed 1 base at V and 4 bases at J, with 11 bases between. The germline V gene encodes CDR1 SGHRS and CDR2 YFSETQ. The CDR3 contains 14 residues. The CDR3 is CASSLYSGRETQYF. As DNA, the CDR3 is TGCGCCAGCAGCTTGTATTCAGGGAGAGAGACCCAGTACTTC.

The chain links TRBV5-1 to TRBJ2-1; the D is unclear. The germline V gene has CDR1 SGHRS and CDR2 YFSETQ. Deletions cut 7 bases from V and 9 bases from J, with 11 bases between. CDR3 length: 11 amino acids. CDR3: CASADNIEQFF. In DNA, the CDR3 is TGCGCCAGCGCCGACAATATTGAGCAGTTCTTC.

Comments on this clone: The sample carries other DNA sequences with the same CDR3. This rearrangement joins TRBV9 to TRBJ1-2, with no clear D. Trimming stripped 0 bases from V and 7 bases from J, with 10 bases between. The CDR3 covers 13 residues. From germline, CDR1 is SGDLS and CDR2 YYNGEE. The CDR3 DNA follows: TGTGCCAGCAGCGTAGGTGGGCGGGCTGGCTACACCTTC. It translates to CASSVGGRAGYTF.

The chain joins TRBV11-3 to TRBJ2-3; 7 nucleotides align to TRBD2. V was clipped by 3 bases and J by 0 bases; unmatched bases: 3. The CDR3 extends over 15 amino acids. Germline lookup yields CDR1 SGHNT and CDR2 YENEEA. The CDR3 here is CASSLGGSSTDTQYF. The CDR3, as DNA: TGTGCCAGCAGCTTGGGCGGGAGCAGCACAGATACGCAGTATTTT.

This chain links TRBV4-3 with TRBJ2-3; maybe TRBD2 (7 bases). The germline CDR1 and CDR2 sequences are LGHNA and YSLEER. The CDR3 is 18 residues long. Trimming pared 0 bases from V and 3 bases from J, leaving 19 bases between. The CDR3 sequence is CASSQDGGTGGQTDTQYF. The CDR3 DNA sequence: TGCGCCAGCAGCCAAGATGGGGGTACGGGGGGCCAGACAGATACGCAGTATTTT.

The V and J genes are TRBV19 and TRBJ1-2; the D gene is possibly TRBD1 (5 bases). The V end lost 2 bases, the J end lost 7 bases, and 14 bases lay between the germline ends. CDR3 length: 14 residues. The germline V gene encodes CDR1 LNHDA and CDR2 SQIVND (reference sequence). The CDR3 loop is CASSIISGERGYTF. The CDR3 DNA reads TGTGCCAGTAGTATAATTTCGGGGGAGCGTGGCTACACCTTC.

This clone was picked up one time. The genes are TRBV4-3 and TRBJ1-4, with D maybe TRBD1 (6 bases). V dropped 4 bases and J dropped 3 bases, with 18 bases sitting between them. This CDR3 is built from 17 residues. Germline assignment: CDR1 LGHNA and CDR2 YSLEER. In nucleotides, the CDR3 is TGCGCCAGCAGCCCAACAGGGTCTCTTTGGTCTAATGAAAAACTGTTTTTT. Its protein is CASSPTGSLWSNEKLFF.

In the case of this clone: At one end the junction does not follow the germline gene, possibly because of a read error. This chain links TRBV7-8 with TRBJ2-4, with 8 bases matching TRBD1. There are 14 residues in the CDR3. CDR1 SGHVS and CDR2 FQNEAQ come from the germline V gene. CDR3 bases: TGTGCCAGCAGCCTAGCGACAGGGGCAAACATTCAGTACTTC. Amino acid sequence: CASSLATGANIQYF.

With respect to this clone: Other DNA sequences from this sample encode an identical CDR3 as well. The rearrangement joins TRBV5-1 to TRBJ1-1; D not resolved. Germline loops: CDR1 SGHRS, CDR2 YFSETQ. CDR3 length equals 14 residues. V shed 4 bases and J shed 1 base, with 11 bases lying between them. The CDR3 loop is CASSLVGGNTEAFF. CDR3 nucleotides: TGCGCCAGCAGCCTGGTAGGCGGGAACACTGAAGCTTTCTTT.

The V gene is TRBV5-4, the J gene TRBJ2-7; 7 bases fit TRBD1. The CDR3 runs 14 residues. CDR1 and CDR2 (germline): SGHNT, YYREEE (reference sequence). After removal of 4 bases from V and 0 bases from J, the junction contained 4 bases not matched to a gene. CDR3 bases: TGTGCCAGCAGCCCTCCAGGGGGCTCCTACGAGCAGTACTTC. Protein product: CASSPPGGSYEQYF.

Here the CDR3 DNA reads TGTGCCAGCAGCCCCCCTTGGGGTGTCACCGGGGAGCTGTTTTTT. This encodes CASSPPWGVTGELFF. The rearrangement links TRBV5-6 to TRBJ2-2; D uncertain. The germline gives CDR1 SGHDT, CDR2 YYEEEE. The CDR3 is 15 residues long. V shed 4 bases and J shed 4 bases, with 14 bases lying between them.

This clone was observed a handful of times. The rearrangement uses TRBV18 and TRBJ1-5; TRBD1 might be the D (5 bases). Germline V CDR1 and CDR2: KGHSH, LQKENI. V gave up 3 bases and J gave up 9 bases, with 9 bases separating them. The CDR3 extends over 12 amino acids. The CDR3 DNA reads TGTGCCAGCTCACCGGGGGGATCGCCCCAGCATTTT. This sequence encodes CASSPGGSPQHF.

The chain links TRBV18 to TRBJ1-5; D ambiguous. CDR1 and CDR2 from the germline V gene are KGHSH and LQKENI. There are 16 residues in the CDR3. With 3 bases removed from V and 1 base from J, the gap between germline ends came to 13 bases. The CDR3 region has the DNA TGTGCCAGCTCACCCGGTTTGGGGATCAGCAATCAGCCCCAGCATTTT. As protein: CASSPGLGISNQPQHF.

This sequence joins TRBV6-6 and TRBJ1-1, with TRBD1 identical over 8 bases. The CDR3 is made up of 14 amino acids. Germline V lookup: CDR1 MNHNY, CDR2 SVGAGI (reference sequence). V was pared by 6 bases and J by 5 bases, with 8 bases of the junction left unmatched. The CDR3, as DNA: TGTGCCAGCAGGCGCACAGGGGGTGGTACTGAAGCTTTCTTT. Amino acids: CASRRTGGGTEAFF.

J is TRBJ2-6 and V is TRBV30; D might be TRBD1 (6 bases). The germline V gene encodes CDR1 GTSNPN and CDR2 SVGIG (reference sequence). V shed 2 bases and J shed 0 bases, with 8 bases lying between them. The CDR3 has 15 residues. For the CDR3, the DNA is TGTGCCTGGAGTTACAGGGTCTCTGGGGCCAACGTCCTGACTTTC. Translating gives CAWSYRVSGANVLTF.

This clone has more than one count but fewer than ten. The rearrangement links TRBV14 to TRBJ1-1; 8 nucleotides line up with TRBD1. The J segment lost 5 bases and the V segment lost 0 bases, leaving 11 bases of the junction unmatched. The V gene's germline CDR1 is SGHDN and CDR2 FVKESK. The length of the CDR3 is 17 residues. CDR3 loop: CASSQDMRNRGGTEAFF. CDR3 DNA: TGTGCCAGCAGCCAAGATATGAGGAACAGGGGGGGAACTGAAGCTTTCTTT. Variable domain in full (rest from reference TRBV14 and TRBJ1-1): EAGVTQFPSHSVIEKGQTVTLRCDPISGHDNLYWYRRVMGKEIKFLLHFVKESKQDESGMPNNRFLAERTGGTYSTLKVQPAELEDSGVYFCASSQDMRNRGGTEAFFGQGTRLTVV.

This clone was observed a single time. J is TRBJ2-3 and V is TRBV7-6, with a tentative D call TRBD1 (6 bases). V lost 6 bases to trimming and J lost 4 bases, with 11 bases between them. Germline CDR1 and CDR2: SGHVS and FNYEAQ. The CDR3 extends over 13 amino acids. As DNA, the CDR3 is TGTGCCAGCAGTAGGACAGCCGCAGATACGCAGTATTTT. Protein sequence: CASSRTAADTQYF.

CDR3 residues: CASSSGVLYEQYF. The CDR3 nucleotides read TGTGCCAGCAGTTCCGGGGTCCTCTACGAGCAGTACTTC. This chain links TRBV6-1 with TRBJ2-7, with a possible D match to TRBD2 (5 bases). Trimming shortened V by 5 bases and J by 3 bases, and 11 bases separated the two germline ends. The V gene's germline CDR1 is MNHNS and CDR2 SASEGT. CDR3 length equals 13 residues.

In its sample, this clone was seen once. The chain employs TRBV18 and TRBJ2-3; D might be TRBD1 or TRBD2, each matching 5 bases. The germline V gene has CDR1 KGHSH and CDR2 LQKENI. The CDR3 runs 13 residues. V was pared by 6 bases and J by 5 bases, with 12 bases between. In DNA form, the CDR3 reads TGTGCCAGCTCGCCGGGGACCCAAGATACGCAGTATTTT. Protein: CASSPGTQDTQYF.

For the CDR3, the DNA is TGCGCCAGCAGCTTGAATATGAGGGTTTCAGCTAATGAAAAACTGTTTTTT. Residues: CASSLNMRVSANEKLFF. V gene TRBV5-1 combines with J gene TRBJ1-4; no clear D. CDR1 is SGHRS and CDR2 is YFSETQ in the germline V gene. The length of the CDR3 is 17 residues. The germline V and J ends were trimmed by 1 base and 3 bases, with 16 bases remaining between them.

This chain joins TRBV9 and TRBJ2-2; 8 nucleotides match TRBD2. Trimming cost V 4 bases and J 7 bases; bases outside gene matches: 9. The germline V gene encodes CDR1 SGDLS and CDR2 YYNGEE. The CDR3 length is 15 residues. The DNA for the CDR3 is TGTGCCAGCAGCCCACGAGCGGGGGATGGCGGGGAGCTGTTTTTT. This translates into CASSPRAGDGGELFF.

The V and J genes are TRBV7-9 and TRBJ2-1; the D call may be TRBD1 or TRBD2 (5 bases each). The ends were cut back, 5 bases at V and 6 bases at J, with 17 bases in the middle. This CDR3 comprises 15 residues. The germline V gene has CDR1 SEHNR and CDR2 FQNEAQ (reference sequence). The CDR3 reads CASSVPGTPFNEQFF. CDR3 coding DNA: TGTGCCAGCAGCGTACCCGGGACCCCTTTCAATGAGCAGTTCTTC.

The rearrangement uses TRBV7-6 and TRBJ2-7, with 12 bases fitting TRBD2. Trimming cost V 5 bases and J 4 bases; bases outside gene matches: 9. Germline V gene lookup returns CDR1 SGHVS and CDR2 FNYEAQ. CDR3 length: 16 residues. In DNA form, the CDR3 reads TGTGCCAGCAGCCCCGGAACTAGCGGGAGGTGGTACGAGCAGTACTTC. Protein: CASSPGTSGRWYEQYF.

The chain links TRBV6-5 to TRBJ2-5; D ambiguous. Trimming took 2 bases from V and 4 from J, leaving 11 bases between them. Looked up from germline, CDR1 is MNHEY and CDR2 is SVGAGI. This CDR3 spans 14 amino acids. CDR3 bases: TGTGCCAGCAGTTACAGGAGCCGGCTAGAGACCCAGTACTTC. Amino acid sequence: CASSYRSRLETQYF.

The chain combines TRBV30 with TRBJ2-1, with D possibly being TRBD2 (6 bases). Germline values: CDR1 GTSNPN, CDR2 SVGIG (reference sequence). V gave up 4 bases and J gave up 9 bases, with 22 bases separating them. This CDR3 is built from 15 residues. CDR3 DNA sequence: TGTGCCTGGAAAAGACTAGTTACTGTCGAGGCTGAGCAGTTCTTC. As protein: CAWKRLVTVEAEQFF.

V gene TRBV2 combines with J gene TRBJ2-1; possible D gene TRBD1, 5 bases. CDR1 is SNHLY and CDR2 is FYNNEI in the germline V gene. The CDR3 totals 14 residues. V shed 7 bases and J shed 4 bases, with 14 bases lying between them. The CDR3 loop reads CASTDRLPYNEQFF. CDR3 sequence (DNA): TGTGCCAGCACAGACAGATTACCTTACAATGAGCAGTTCTTC.